Below, 5 T cell receptor beta chains from the same sample are listed, as sequenced in a study of cytomegalovirus exposure and HLA in healthy donors. A multiplex PCR was run with 60 Vbeta primers and 13 Jbeta primers. Some clones are missing from TCRdb's copy, which holds only in-frame ones; the method was immunoSEQ multiplex PCR. The sample includes about 89,000 clones, around 77% seen only once; the top ten take approximately 3.7%. Sequenced: PBMCs. These receptors were taken from a man aged 30 to 39 in good health and CMV-seronegative.

The chain couples TRBV4-2 to TRBJ1-5; 8 bases match TRBD1. The junction had 10 bases not matched to a gene; V was cut back by 0 bases and J by 6 bases. This CDR3 is built from 17 residues. The germline gives CDR1 LGHNA, CDR2 YNFKEQ. CDR3 DNA sequence: TGTGCCAGCAGCCAAGATTACGGGGCAGGGGGCTTTCAGCCCCAGCATTTT. This sequence encodes CASSQDYGAGGFQPQHF.

The table lists this clone with a few counts. The chain is built from TRBV10-3 and TRBJ2-3; 12 positions match TRBD2. Germline V gene data show CDR1 as ENHRY and CDR2 as SYGVKD. After removal of 4 bases from V and 1 base from J, the junction contained 12 bases not matched to a gene. The CDR3 consists of 19 residues. The CDR3 loop is CAISGSFGLAGGRTDTQYF. As DNA, the CDR3 is TGTGCCATCAGTGGTAGTTTCGGGCTAGCGGGAGGGCGCACAGATACGCAGTATTTT.

This sequence joins TRBV28 and TRBJ1-5; D possibly corresponds to TRBD1 (6 bases). Germline V gene lookup returns CDR1 MDHEN and CDR2 SYDVKM. The CDR3 contains 19 residues. V gave up 1 base and J gave up 0 bases, with 19 bases separating them. The CDR3 DNA follows: TGTGCCAGCAGTTTATTGAGGCTGGGACAAGGGTATAGCAATCAGCCCCAGCATTTT. Encoded protein: CASSLLRLGQGYSNQPQHF.

The chain employs TRBV7-2 and TRBJ2-5, with 8 positions matching TRBD2. The germline V gene encodes CDR1 SGHTA and CDR2 FQGNSA. The CDR3 length is 16 residues. Losses at the gene ends were 2 bases for V and 6 bases for J; bases not matched to a gene: 11. The CDR3 DNA reads TGTGCCAGCAGCTTATGGGCCGGGGGGGCCGGGAAGACCCAGTACTTC. It codes for CASSLWAGGAGKTQYF.

This chain uses TRBV10-3 with TRBJ2-7; TRBD1 might be the D (5 bases). The V end was cut by 3 bases, the J end by 10 bases, with 10 bases between. Germline V lookup: CDR1 ENHRY, CDR2 SYGVKD. The CDR3 is 11 amino acids. The CDR3 here is CAISDGQGQYF. DNA for the CDR3: TGTGCCATCAGTGACGGGCAGGGACAGTACTTC.